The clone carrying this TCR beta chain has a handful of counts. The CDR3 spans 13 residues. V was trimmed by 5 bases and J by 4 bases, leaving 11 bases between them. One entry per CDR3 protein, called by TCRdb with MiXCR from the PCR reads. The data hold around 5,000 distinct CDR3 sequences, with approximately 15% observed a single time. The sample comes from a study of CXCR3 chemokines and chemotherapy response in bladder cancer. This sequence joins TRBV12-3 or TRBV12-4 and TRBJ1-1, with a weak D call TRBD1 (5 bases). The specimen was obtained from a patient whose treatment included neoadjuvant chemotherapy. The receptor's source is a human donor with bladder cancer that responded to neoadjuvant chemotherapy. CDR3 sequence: CASSRMGVTEAFF. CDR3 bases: TGTGCCAGCAGTCGCATGGGGGTCACTGAAGCTTTCTTT.